This TCR beta chain appears in the sequencing data of a study of blood T cell repertoires in COVID-19. As for the study in general: The United States, Italy and Spain were the sources of the acute and convalescent COVID-19 samples. PBMCs, B-cell-depleted T cells, or T cells provided the cDNA or gDNA that made up the material.

Authors' methods: Researchers report that nucleated cell counts were estimated from reference gene primer amplification. Only in-frame clones appear in the TCRdb table, and some are missing; sequencing was by immunoSEQ multiplex PCR. The V and J calls and clone size come from that table; D and trimming were worked out from the DNA. The data hold approximately 240,000 clones, with around four fifths observed a single time. The CDR3 is 13 amino acids. The V gene's germline CDR1 is SGDLS and CDR2 YYNGEE. V dropped 6 bases and J dropped 2; count of bases not matched to a gene: 4. The receptor was isolated from a woman aged 55 to 70 with active or convalescent COVID-19. This rearrangement joins TRBV9 to TRBJ1-2; 7 bases fit TRBD1. The source material was peripheral blood. CDR3 nucleotide sequence: TGTGCCAGCACCATGACAGGGAACTATGGCTACACCTTC. This gives the protein CASTMTGNYGYTF. The full variable domain, its missing parts supplied by reference TRBV9 and TRBJ1-2, is DSGVTQTPKHLITATGQRVTLRCSPRSGDLSVYWYQQSLDQGLQFLIQYYNGEERAKGNILERFSAQQFPDLHSELNLSSLELGDSALYFCASTMTGNYGYTFGSGTRLTVV.